The 9 T cell receptor beta chains reported below all come from one sample, sequenced in a study of blood T cell repertoires in COVID-19 (dated by TCRdb to the early 2020s). To prepare the library, the immunoSEQ multiplex PCR assay was applied. TCRdb took over this immuneACCESS table, retaining in-frame rearrangements with V and J assigned. Such tables are incomplete; in checked studies, under half of the missing clones stem from an unresolved V gene, and the remainder is unexplained. Across this sample there are about 370,000 clones, with approximately 90% seen only once. The ten largest clones add up to more than 0.85% of the sample. The sample consisted of PBMCs or T cells enriched from blood (not recorded which). These receptors all stem from a woman aged 40 to 50 who had been exposed to COVID-19.

The chain couples TRBV2 to TRBJ2-5; 8 nucleotides line up with TRBD2. Germline CDR1 is SNHLY and CDR2 is FYNNEI. V shed 1 base, J shed 3 bases, and the junction held 1 base outside the gene matches. The CDR3 consists of 14 residues. CDR3 DNA: TGTGCCAGCAGTGAAGATAGCGGGGAAGAGACCCAGTACTTC. Its translation is CASSEDSGEETQYF.

The chain couples TRBV7-9 to TRBJ1-1; tentatively, D is TRBD1 (6 bases). Trimming stripped 9 bases from V and 4 bases from J, with 12 bases between. The germline V gene has CDR1 SEHNR and CDR2 FQNEAQ (reference sequence). This CDR3 comprises 12 residues. CDR3 coding DNA: TGTGCCAGTGGTTTAGGGGGCACTGAAGCTTTCTTT. Protein: CASGLGGTEAFF.

This clone appeared a single time. V usage is TRBV7-2 and J usage is TRBJ1-3; D gene ambiguous. This CDR3 spans 15 amino acids. CDR1 SGHTA and CDR2 FQGNSA come from the germline V gene. Trimming stripped 2 bases from V and 0 bases from J, with 8 bases between. The CDR3 sequence: CASSLRGLSGNTIYF. CDR3 nucleotide sequence: TGTGCCAGCAGCTTACGGGGTCTCTCTGGAAACACCATATATTTT.

This clone was recorded a few times. The chain is built from TRBV5-6 and TRBJ1-6; possible D gene TRBD1, 5 bases. From germline, CDR1 is SGHDT and CDR2 YYEEEE. Trimming took 3 bases from V and 5 from J, leaving 24 bases between them. This CDR3 comprises 19 residues. The CDR3: CASSWGDGLGRPNNSPLHF. Written as DNA, the CDR3 is TGTGCCAGCAGCTGGGGGGACGGACTCGGACGACCAAATAATTCACCCCTCCACTTT.

This clone was observed once. The V call is TRBV11-3, the J call TRBJ2-7, with 12 bases fitting TRBD1. The CDR3 contains 14 residues. The V gene end was trimmed by 5 bases and the J gene end by 6 bases; junction bases not matched to a gene: 5. Germline CDR1 SGHNT, CDR2 YENEEA. CDR3 sequence reads: CASSEGQGAGEQYF. The CDR3 DNA reads TGTGCCAGCAGCGAGGGACAGGGGGCGGGCGAGCAGTACTTC.

The gene calls are TRBV7-3 and TRBJ2-7, with 10 bases identical to TRBD2. V shed 2 bases, J shed 2 bases, and the junction held 15 bases outside the gene matches. The CDR3 loop spans 19 amino acids. Looked up from germline, CDR1 is SGHTA and CDR2 is FQGTGA. The CDR3 region is CASSLVGGLAGVTTYEQYF. The DNA for the CDR3 is TGTGCCAGCAGCTTAGTGGGCGGGCTAGCGGGAGTTACGACCTACGAGCAGTACTTC.

The J gene is TRBJ1-1, the V gene TRBV7-9; possible D gene TRBD1, 5 bases. Trimming took off 5 bases at V and 3 bases at J, with 13 bases between the two ends. This CDR3 has 14 residues. Germline CDR1 reads SEHNR; CDR2 reads FQNEAQ (reference sequence). The CDR3 DNA sequence: TGTGCCAGCAGCGGAAGGGGCAGGGACACTGAAGCTTTCTTT. Amino acid sequence: CASSGRGRDTEAFF.

This chain uses TRBV5-1 with TRBJ1-3; TRBD1 matches 8 bases. Germline V CDR1 and CDR2: SGHRS, YFSETQ. The trim removed 0 bases at V and 0 bases at J, leaving 2 bases unmatched. The CDR3 totals 16 residues. The CDR3 DNA is TGCGCCAGCAGCTTGGGAGGGACAGGCTCTGGAAACACCATATATTTT. As protein: CASSLGGTGSGNTIYF. The full variable domain, rest sourced from reference TRBV5-1 and TRBJ1-3, is KAGVTQTPRYLIKTRGQQVTLSCSPISGHRSVSWYQQTPGQGLQFLFEYFSETQRNKGNFPGRFSGRQFSNSRSEMNVSTLELGDSALYLCASSLGGTGSGNTIYFGEGSWLTVV.

V gene TRBV3-1 (or the pseudogene TRBV3-2) combines with J gene TRBJ2-6; 8 bases align to TRBD1. V lost 6 bases and J lost 3; bases outside the gene matches: 7. Germline assignment: CDR1 LGHDT and CDR2 YNNKEL (reference sequence). The CDR3 is 16 residues long. The CDR3 nucleotides are TGTGCCAGCAGACGACAGGGGACTGGTGGGGCCAACGTCCTGACTTTC. Residues: CASRRQGTGGANVLTF.